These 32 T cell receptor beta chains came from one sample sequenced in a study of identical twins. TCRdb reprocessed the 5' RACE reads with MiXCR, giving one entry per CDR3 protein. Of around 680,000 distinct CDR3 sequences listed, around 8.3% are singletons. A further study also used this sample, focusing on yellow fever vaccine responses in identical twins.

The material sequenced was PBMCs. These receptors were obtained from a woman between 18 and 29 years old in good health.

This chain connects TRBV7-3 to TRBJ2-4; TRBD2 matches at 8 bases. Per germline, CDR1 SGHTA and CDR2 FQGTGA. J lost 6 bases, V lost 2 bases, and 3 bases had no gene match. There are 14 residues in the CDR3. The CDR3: CASSLGGGRNIQYF. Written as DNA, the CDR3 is TGTGCCAGCAGCTTAGGCGGGGGGAGAAACATTCAGTACTTC.

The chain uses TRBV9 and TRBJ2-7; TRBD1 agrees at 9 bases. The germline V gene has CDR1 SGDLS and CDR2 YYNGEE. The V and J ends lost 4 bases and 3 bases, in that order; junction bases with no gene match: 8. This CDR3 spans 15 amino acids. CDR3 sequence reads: CASSLRDRDIYEQYF. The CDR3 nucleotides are TGTGCCAGCAGCCTGCGGGACAGGGATATCTACGAGCAGTACTTC.

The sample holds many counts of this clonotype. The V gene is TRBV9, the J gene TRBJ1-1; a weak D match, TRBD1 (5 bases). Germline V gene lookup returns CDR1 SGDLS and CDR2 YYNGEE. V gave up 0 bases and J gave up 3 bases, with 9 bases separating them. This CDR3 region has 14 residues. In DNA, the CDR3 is TGTGCCAGCAGCGTAGGCGGGGCAGACACTGAAGCTTTCTTT. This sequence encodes CASSVGGADTEAFF.

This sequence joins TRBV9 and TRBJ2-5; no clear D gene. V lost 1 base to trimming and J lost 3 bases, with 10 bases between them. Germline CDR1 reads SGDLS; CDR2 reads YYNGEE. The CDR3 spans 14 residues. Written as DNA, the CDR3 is TGTGCCAGCAGCGTAAGCCTTAACAAAGAGACCCAGTACTTC. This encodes CASSVSLNKETQYF. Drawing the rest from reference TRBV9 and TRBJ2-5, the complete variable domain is DSGVTQTPKHLITATGQRVTLRCSPRSGDLSVYWYQQSLDQGLQFLIQYYNGEERAKGNILERFSAQQFPDLHSELNLSSLELGDSALYFCASSVSLNKETQYFGPGTRLLVL.

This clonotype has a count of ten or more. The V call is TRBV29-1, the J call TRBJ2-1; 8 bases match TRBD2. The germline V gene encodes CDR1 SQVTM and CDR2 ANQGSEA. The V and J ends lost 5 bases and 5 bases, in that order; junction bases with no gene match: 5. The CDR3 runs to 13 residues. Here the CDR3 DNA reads TGCAGCGTTTCAAGCGGGAGCCACAATGAGCAGTTCTTC. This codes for CSVSSGSHNEQFF.

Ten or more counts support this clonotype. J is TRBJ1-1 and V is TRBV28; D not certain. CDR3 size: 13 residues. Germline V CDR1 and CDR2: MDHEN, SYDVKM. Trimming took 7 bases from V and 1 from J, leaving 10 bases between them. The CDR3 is CASTRRGNTEAFF. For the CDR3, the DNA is TGTGCCAGCACTCGGCGGGGGAACACTGAAGCTTTCTTT.

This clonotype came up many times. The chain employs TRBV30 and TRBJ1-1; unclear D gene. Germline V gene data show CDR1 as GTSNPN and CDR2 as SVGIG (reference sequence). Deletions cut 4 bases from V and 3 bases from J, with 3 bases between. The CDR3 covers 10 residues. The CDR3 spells CAWIDTEAFF. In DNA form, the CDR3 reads TGTGCCTGGATCGACACTGAAGCTTTCTTT.

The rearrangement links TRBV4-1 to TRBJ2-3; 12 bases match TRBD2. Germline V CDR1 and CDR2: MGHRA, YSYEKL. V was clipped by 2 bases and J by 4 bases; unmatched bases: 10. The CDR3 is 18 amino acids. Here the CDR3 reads CASSQRLAGGPVADTQYF. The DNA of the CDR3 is TGCGCCAGCAGCCAACGGCTAGCGGGGGGGCCGGTCGCAGATACGCAGTATTTT.

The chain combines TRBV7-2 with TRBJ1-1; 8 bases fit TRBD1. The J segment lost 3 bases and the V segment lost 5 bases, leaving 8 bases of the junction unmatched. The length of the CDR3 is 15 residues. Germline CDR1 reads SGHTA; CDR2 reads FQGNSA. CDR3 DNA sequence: TGTGCCAGCAGCATCCGGGACAGGACTTACACTGAAGCTTTCTTT. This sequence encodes CASSIRDRTYTEAFF.

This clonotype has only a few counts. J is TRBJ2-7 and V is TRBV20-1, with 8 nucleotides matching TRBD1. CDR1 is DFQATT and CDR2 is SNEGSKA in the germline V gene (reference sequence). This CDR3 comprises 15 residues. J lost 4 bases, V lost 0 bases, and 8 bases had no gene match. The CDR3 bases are TGCAGTGCTAGAGATACGGGGACAGGAACATACGAGCAGTACTTC. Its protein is CSARDTGTGTYEQYF.

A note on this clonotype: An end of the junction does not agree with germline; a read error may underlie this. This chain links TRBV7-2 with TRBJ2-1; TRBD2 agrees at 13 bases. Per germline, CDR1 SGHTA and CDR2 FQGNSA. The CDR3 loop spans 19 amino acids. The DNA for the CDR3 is TGTGTCAGCAGCCTGAGACGGACTAGCGGGAGAACAGCCTACAATGAGCAGTTCTTC. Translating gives CVSSLRRTSGRTAYNEQFF.

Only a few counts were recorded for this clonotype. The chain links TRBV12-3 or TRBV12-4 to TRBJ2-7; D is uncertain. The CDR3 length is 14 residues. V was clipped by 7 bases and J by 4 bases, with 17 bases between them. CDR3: CASTNNGVAYEQYF. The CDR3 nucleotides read TGTGCCAGCACCAATAATGGGGTGGCTTACGAGCAGTACTTC.

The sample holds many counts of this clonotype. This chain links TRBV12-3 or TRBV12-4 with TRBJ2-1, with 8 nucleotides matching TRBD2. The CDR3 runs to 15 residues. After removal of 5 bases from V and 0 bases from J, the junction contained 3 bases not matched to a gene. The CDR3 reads CASSRSGGSYNEQFF. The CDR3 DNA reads TGTGCCAGCAGTCGAAGCGGGGGCTCCTACAATGAGCAGTTCTTC.

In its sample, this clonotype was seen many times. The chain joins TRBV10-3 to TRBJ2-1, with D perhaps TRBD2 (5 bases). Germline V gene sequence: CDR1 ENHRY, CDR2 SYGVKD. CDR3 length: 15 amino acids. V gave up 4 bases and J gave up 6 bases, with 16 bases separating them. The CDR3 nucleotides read TGTGCCATCAGTGGCGCCCGGGATTCACGCAATGAGCAGTTCTTC. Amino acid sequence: CAISGARDSRNEQFF.

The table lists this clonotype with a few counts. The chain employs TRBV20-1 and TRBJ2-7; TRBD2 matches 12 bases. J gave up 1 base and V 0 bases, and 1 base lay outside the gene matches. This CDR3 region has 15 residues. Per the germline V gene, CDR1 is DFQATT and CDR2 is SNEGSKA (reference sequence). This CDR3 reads CSARETSGGSYEQYF. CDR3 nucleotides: TGCAGTGCTAGAGAGACTAGCGGGGGATCCTACGAGCAGTACTTC.

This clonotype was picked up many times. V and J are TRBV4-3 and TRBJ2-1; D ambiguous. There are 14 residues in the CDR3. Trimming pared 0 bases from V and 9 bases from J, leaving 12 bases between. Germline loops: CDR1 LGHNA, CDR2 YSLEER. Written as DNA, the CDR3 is TGCGCCAGCAGCCAAGAAGCAGTGGCTCCTGAGCAGTTCTTC. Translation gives CASSQEAVAPEQFF.

CDR3: CASSLVRDEQFF. CDR3 sequence (DNA): TGTGCCAGCAGCTTAGTCCGGGATGAGCAGTTCTTC. V and J are TRBV7-8 and TRBJ2-1; unclear D gene. Germline CDR1 SGHVS, CDR2 FQNEAQ. CDR3 length equals 12 residues. Trimming cost V 1 base and J 8 bases, with 6 bases left between them.

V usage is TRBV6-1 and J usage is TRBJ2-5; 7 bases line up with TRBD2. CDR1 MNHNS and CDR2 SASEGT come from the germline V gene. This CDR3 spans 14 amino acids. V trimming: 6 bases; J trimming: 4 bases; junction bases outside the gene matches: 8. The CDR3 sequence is CASSPWEGPETQYF. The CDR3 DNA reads TGTGCCAGCAGCCCGTGGGAGGGTCCAGAGACCCAGTACTTC.

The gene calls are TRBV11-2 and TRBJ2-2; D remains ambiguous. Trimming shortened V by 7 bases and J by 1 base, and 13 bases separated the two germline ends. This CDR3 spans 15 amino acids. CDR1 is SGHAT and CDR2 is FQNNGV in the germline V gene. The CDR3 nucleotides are TGTGCCAGCACTCAACTGGGGTGGAACACCGGGGAGCTGTTTTTT. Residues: CASTQLGWNTGELFF. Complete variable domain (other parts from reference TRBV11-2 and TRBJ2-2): EAGVAQSPRYKIIEKRQSVAFWCNPISGHATLYWYQQILGQGPKLLIQFQNNGVVDDSQLPKDRFSAERLKGVDSTLKIQPAKLEDSAVYLCASTQLGWNTGELFFGEGSRLTVL.

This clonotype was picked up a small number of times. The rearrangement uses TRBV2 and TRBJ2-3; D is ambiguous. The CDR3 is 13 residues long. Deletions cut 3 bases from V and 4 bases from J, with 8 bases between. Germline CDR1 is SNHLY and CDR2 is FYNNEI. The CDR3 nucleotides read TGTGCCAGCAGTGAGACGGGTGCAGATACGCAGTATTTT. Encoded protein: CASSETGADTQYF.

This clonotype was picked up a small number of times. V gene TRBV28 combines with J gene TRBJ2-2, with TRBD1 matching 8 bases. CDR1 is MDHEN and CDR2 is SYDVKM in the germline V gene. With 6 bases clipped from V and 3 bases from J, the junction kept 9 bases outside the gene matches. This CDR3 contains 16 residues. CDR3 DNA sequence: TGTGCCAGCAGCTACCGCAGGGGGCTGCACACCGGGGAGCTGTTTTTT. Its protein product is CASSYRRGLHTGELFF.

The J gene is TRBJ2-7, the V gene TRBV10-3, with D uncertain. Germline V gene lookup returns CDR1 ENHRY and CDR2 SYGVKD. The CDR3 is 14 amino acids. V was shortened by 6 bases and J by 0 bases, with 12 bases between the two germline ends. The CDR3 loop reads CAIRASVSSYEQYF. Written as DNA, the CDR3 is TGTGCCATCAGGGCCAGCGTGAGCTCCTACGAGCAGTACTTC.

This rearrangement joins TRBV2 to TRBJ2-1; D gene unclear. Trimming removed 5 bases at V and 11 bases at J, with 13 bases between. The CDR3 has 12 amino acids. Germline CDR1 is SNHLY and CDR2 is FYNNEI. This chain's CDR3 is CASSLQTQKQFF. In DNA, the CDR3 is TGTGCCAGCAGTCTACAGACCCAGAAGCAGTTCTTC.

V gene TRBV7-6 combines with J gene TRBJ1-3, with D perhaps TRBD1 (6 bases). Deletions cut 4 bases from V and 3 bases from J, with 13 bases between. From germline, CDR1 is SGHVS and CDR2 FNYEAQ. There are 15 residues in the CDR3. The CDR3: CASSWDTSDGNTIYF. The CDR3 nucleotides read TGTGCCAGCAGCTGGGACACGTCGGATGGAAACACCATATATTTT.

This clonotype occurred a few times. The CDR3 DNA reads TGTGCCAGCAGTGGTTTGGCGGAGAACACCGGGGAGCTGTTTTTT. Translation gives CASSGLAENTGELFF. V is TRBV28 and J is TRBJ2-2, with D unresolved. The CDR3 totals 15 residues. Trimming took 5 bases from V and 1 from J, leaving 11 bases between them. The germline V gene encodes CDR1 MDHEN and CDR2 SYDVKM. The variable domain in full, with the rest retrieved from reference TRBV28 and TRBJ2-2, is DVKVTQSSRYLVKRTGEKVFLECVQDMDHENMFWYRQDPGLGLRLIYFSYDVKMKEKGDIPEGYSVSREKKERFSLILESASTNQTSMYLCASSGLAENTGELFFGEGSRLTVL.

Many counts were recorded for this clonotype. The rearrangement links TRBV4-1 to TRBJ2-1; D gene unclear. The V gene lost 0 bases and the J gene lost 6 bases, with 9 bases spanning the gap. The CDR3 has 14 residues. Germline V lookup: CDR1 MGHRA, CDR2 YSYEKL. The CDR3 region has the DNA TGCGCCAGCAGCCAAGAATGGTGGATCAATGAGCAGTTCTTC. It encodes CASSQEWWINEQFF.

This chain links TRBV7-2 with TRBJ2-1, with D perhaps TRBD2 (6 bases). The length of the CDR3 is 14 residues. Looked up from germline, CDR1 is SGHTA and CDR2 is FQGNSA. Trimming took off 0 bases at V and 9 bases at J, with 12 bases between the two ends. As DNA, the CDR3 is TGTGCCAGCAGCTTAGCATTGCGGGGCGGTGAGCAGTTCTTC. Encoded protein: CASSLALRGGEQFF.

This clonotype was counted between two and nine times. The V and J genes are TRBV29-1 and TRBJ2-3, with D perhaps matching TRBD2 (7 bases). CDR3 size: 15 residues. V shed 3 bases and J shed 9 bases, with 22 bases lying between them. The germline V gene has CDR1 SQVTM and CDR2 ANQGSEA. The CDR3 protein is CSVDPPEGGPATQYF. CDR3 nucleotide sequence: TGCAGCGTTGATCCTCCTGAGGGGGGGCCAGCAACGCAGTATTTT.

The CDR3 nucleotides read TGTGCCTGGAGCGGGGACGGGTCTAATGAAAAACTGTTTTTT. As protein: CAWSGDGSNEKLFF. The chain couples TRBV30 to TRBJ1-4; weak D call: TRBD1 (5 bases). Germline V lookup: CDR1 GTSNPN, CDR2 SVGIG (reference sequence). The CDR3 extends over 14 amino acids. V lost 3 bases, J lost 3 bases, and 11 bases lay in between.

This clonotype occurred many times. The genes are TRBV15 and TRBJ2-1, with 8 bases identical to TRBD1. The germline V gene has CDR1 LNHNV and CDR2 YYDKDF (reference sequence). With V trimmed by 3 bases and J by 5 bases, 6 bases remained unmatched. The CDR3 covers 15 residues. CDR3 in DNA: TGTGCCACCAGCAGCGACAGGGGATCCCACAATGAGCAGTTCTTC. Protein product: CATSSDRGSHNEQFF.

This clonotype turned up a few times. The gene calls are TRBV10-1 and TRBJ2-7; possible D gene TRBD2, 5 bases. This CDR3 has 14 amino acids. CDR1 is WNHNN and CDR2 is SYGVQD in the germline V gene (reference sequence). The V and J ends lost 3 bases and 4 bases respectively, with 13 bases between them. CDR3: CASSDIGERYEQYF. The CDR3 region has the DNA TGCGCCAGCAGTGATATCGGGGAGAGGTACGAGCAGTACTTC.

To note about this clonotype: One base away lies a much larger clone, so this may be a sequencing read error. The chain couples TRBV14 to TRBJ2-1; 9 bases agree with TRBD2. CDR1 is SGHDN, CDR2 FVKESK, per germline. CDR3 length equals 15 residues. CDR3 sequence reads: CDSSLAGPPYNEQFF. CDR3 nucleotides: TGTGACAGCAGCCTAGCGGGACCACCCTACAATGAGCAGTTCTTC. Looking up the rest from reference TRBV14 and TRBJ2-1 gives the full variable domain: EAGVTQFPSHSVIEKGQTVTLRCDPISGHDNLYWYRRVMGKEIKFLLHFVKESKQDESGMPNNRFLAERTGGTYSTLKVQPAELEDSGVYFCDSSLAGPPYNEQFFGPGTRLTVL.